This T cell receptor (beta chain) was sequenced during a study of control samples from healthy donors and cancer patients. Trimming left V 5 bases short and J 8 bases short, with 15 bases between. The CDR3 sequence is 13 residues long. Germline CDR1 and CDR2: MNHEY and SVGAGI. Produced via immunoSEQ multiplex PCR; TCRdb's table is partial and in-frame only. The repertoire holds about 89,000 clones, under 90% seen once, with 2% to 2.5% in the top ten. This receptor was taken from a woman between 40 and 50 years old in good health. Sequencing was performed on blood. The V and J genes are TRBV6-5 and TRBJ1-2; D remains unclear. The CDR3, as DNA: TGTGCCAGCAGTAGAGGACGTAGTGGAGGCTACACCTTC. Amino acids: CASSRGRSGGYTF.